The 17 T cell receptor beta chains reported below all come from one sample, sequenced in a study of cytomegalovirus exposure and HLA in healthy donors. A multiplex PCR was run with 60 Vbeta primers and 13 Jbeta primers. Measured with immunoSEQ multiplex PCR; TCRdb has only the in-frame clones, and not every one. The sample yields over 150,000 clones, around 82% seen once. Sequenced input: PBMCs. Receptors originate from a boy aged 2 to 9 in good health and CMV-seronegative.

The CDR3 loop is CASSLSSLSIGNQPQHF. In nucleotides, the CDR3 is TGTGCCAGCAGTTTATCGTCGCTGAGCATTGGCAATCAGCCCCAGCATTTT. V is TRBV28 and J is TRBJ1-5, with D hard to call. This CDR3 comprises 17 residues. With 1 base removed from V and 2 bases from J, the gap between germline ends came to 15 bases. Per germline, CDR1 MDHEN and CDR2 SYDVKM.

In nucleotides, the CDR3 is TGTGCCAGTAGTAGTTCCGGGACAGGGACTTTAACCGGGGAGCTGTTTTTT. Amino acids: CASSSSGTGTLTGELFF. This chain uses TRBV19 with TRBJ2-2; the match to TRBD1 covers 9 bases. V dropped 4 bases and J dropped 5; count of bases not matched to a gene: 11. From germline, CDR1 is LNHDA and CDR2 SQIVND (reference sequence). The CDR3 runs 17 residues.

The CDR3 sequence: CASSEQRNYGYTF. Written as DNA, the CDR3 is TGTGCCAGCAGTGAACAGCGCAACTATGGCTACACCTTC. V usage is TRBV6-1 and J usage is TRBJ1-2; no clear D gene. Germline CDR1 is MNHNS and CDR2 is SASEGT. V was shortened by 2 bases and J by 2 bases, with 6 bases between the two germline ends. The CDR3 loop spans 13 amino acids.

The sample holds a few counts of this clone. CDR3 sequence reads: CASSLGLAFDEQFF. The CDR3 nucleotides read TGCGCCAGCAGCTTAGGCCTAGCATTCGATGAGCAGTTCTTC. This chain connects TRBV5-1 to TRBJ2-1, with a possible D match to TRBD2 (5 bases). The germline V and J ends were trimmed by 2 bases and 8 bases, with 14 bases remaining between them. The CDR3 contains 14 residues. Germline V gene data show CDR1 as SGHRS and CDR2 as YFSETQ.

The gene calls are TRBV15 and TRBJ1-2, with a weak D call TRBD1 (5 bases). CDR1 LNHNV and CDR2 YYDKDF come from the germline V gene (reference sequence). The CDR3 sequence is 16 residues long. Trimming cost V 0 bases and J 5 bases, with 16 bases left between them. The CDR3 loop is CATSRDSGPGSYGYTF. DNA of the CDR3: TGTGCCACCAGCAGAGATTCAGGGCCGGGCTCTTATGGCTACACCTTC.

This clone was seen more than once but under ten times. V gene TRBV4-1 combines with J gene TRBJ2-3, with 10 nucleotides matching TRBD1. Germline CDR1 is MGHRA and CDR2 is YSYEKL. After removal of 0 bases from V and 0 bases from J, the junction contained 0 bases not matched to a gene. This CDR3 has 16 residues. The CDR3 protein is CASSQEDRGSTDTQYF. The DNA for the CDR3 is TGCGCCAGCAGCCAAGAGGACAGGGGGAGCACAGATACGCAGTATTTT.

The chain is built from TRBV2 and TRBJ1-1, with D unclear. The CDR3 consists of 13 residues. CDR1 and CDR2 from the germline V gene are SNHLY and FYNNEI. The V end lost 6 bases, the J end lost 0 bases, and 8 bases lay between the germline ends. The chain's CDR3 is CASSSYMNTEAFF. CDR3 nucleotides: TGTGCCAGCAGCTCCTATATGAACACTGAAGCTTTCTTT.

V usage is TRBV28 and J usage is TRBJ2-5, with 8 bases that match TRBD2. The J segment lost 5 bases and the V segment lost 3 bases, leaving 14 bases of the junction unmatched. Germline CDR1 is MDHEN and CDR2 is SYDVKM. The CDR3 spans 17 residues. For the CDR3, the DNA is TGTGCCAGCAGTTTGGCGCGGGAGGCACCGGATAGGGAGACCCAGTACTTC. Protein: CASSLAREAPDRETQYF.

This rearrangement joins TRBV29-1 to TRBJ2-3, with 7 bases fitting TRBD1. The germline V gene encodes CDR1 SQVTM and CDR2 ANQGSEA. V lost 4 bases and J lost 1; bases outside the gene matches: 2. The CDR3 extends over 13 amino acids. The CDR3 loop reads CSVGTGGTDTQYF. DNA of the CDR3: TGCAGCGTTGGAACAGGGGGCACAGATACGCAGTATTTT.

This clone was detected only once. The J gene is TRBJ1-4, the V gene TRBV7-9; 7 nucleotides match TRBD1. Per the germline V gene, CDR1 is SEHNR and CDR2 is FQNEAQ (reference sequence). V shed 3 bases and J 3 bases; nucleotides not matched to a gene: 10. The CDR3 is 17 amino acids. CDR3 nucleotide sequence: TGTGCCAGCAGCTTTGGGCGAGGGGGCTGGTCTAATGAAAAACTGTTTTTT. This codes for CASSFGRGGWSNEKLFF.

Of note for this clone: Because the CDR3 is missing its conserved closing phenylalanine or tryptophan, this is likely a read error. The rearrangement uses TRBV5-1 and TRBJ2-7; perhaps TRBD2 as D (6 bases). Germline loops: CDR1 SGHRS, CDR2 YFSETQ. The CDR3 loop spans 13 amino acids. V was clipped by 1 base and J by 6 bases, with 11 bases between them. The CDR3 sequence: CASSLYGTPEQYL. As DNA, the CDR3 is TGCGCCAGCAGCTTGTACGGGACTCCCGAGCAGTACCTC.

CDR3 coding DNA: TGCAGCGTTGATCTGCGCGGGAGACCCACAGATACGCAGTATTTT. Translated, it gives CSVDLRGRPTDTQYF. This sequence joins TRBV29-1 and TRBJ2-3, with 7 bases fitting TRBD2. With 3 bases clipped from V and 2 bases from J, the junction kept 8 bases outside the gene matches. Germline CDR1 reads SQVTM; CDR2 reads ANQGSEA. The length of the CDR3 is 15 residues.

The chain has TRBV27 and TRBJ2-1, with a tentative D call TRBD1 (6 bases). The CDR3 consists of 13 residues. Trimming shortened V by 2 bases and J by 10 bases, and 12 bases separated the two germline ends. Germline CDR1 MNHEY, CDR2 SMNVEV (reference sequence). The CDR3 nucleotides read TGTGCCAGCAGTTTAGGGGGCCAGCAGGAGCAGTTCTTC. It encodes CASSLGGQQEQFF.

The chain joins TRBV18 to TRBJ2-2, with 8 bases matching TRBD2. Germline V gives CDR1 KGHSH, CDR2 LQKENI. Unmatched junction bases numbered 3, after V lost 2 bases and J lost 1 base. The CDR3 totals 16 residues. The CDR3 is CASSPGGGQNTGELFF. For the CDR3, the DNA is TGTGCCAGCTCACCAGGCGGGGGGCAGAACACCGGGGAGCTGTTTTTT.

The chain is built from TRBV19 and TRBJ1-5, with D tentatively TRBD1 (6 bases). Germline values: CDR1 LNHDA, CDR2 SQIVND (reference sequence). The CDR3 contains 16 residues. Trimming shortened V by 4 bases and J by 2 bases, and 15 bases separated the two germline ends. Here the CDR3 reads CASSRRGGEGNQPQHF. The CDR3 DNA is TGTGCCAGTAGTAGAAGGGGGGGCGAGGGCAATCAGCCCCAGCATTTT.

V usage is TRBV5-1 and J usage is TRBJ1-2; possible D gene TRBD1, 6 bases. CDR1 SGHRS and CDR2 YFSETQ come from the germline V gene. The CDR3 sequence is 17 residues long. Trimming shortened V by 2 bases and J by 4 bases, and 21 bases separated the two germline ends. Here the CDR3 reads CASSLDHTDSQFYGYTF. DNA of the CDR3: TGCGCCAGCAGCTTAGATCATACGGACAGCCAGTTCTATGGCTACACCTTC.

V and J are TRBV19 and TRBJ2-7; 7 bases are a match to TRBD2. This CDR3 has 17 residues. Germline CDR1 reads LNHDA; CDR2 reads SQIVND (reference sequence). V lost 6 bases to trimming and J lost 2 bases; unmatched junction nucleotides: 16. The CDR3 sequence: CASSGLITGDYPYEQYF. In DNA, the CDR3 is TGTGCCAGTAGCGGCCTCATTACGGGGGACTACCCCTACGAGCAGTACTTC.